The T cell receptor (beta chain) described here comes from a study of blood T cell repertoires in COVID-19. In the study overall: Samples representing acute and convalescent COVID-19 were sourced from the United States, Italy and Spain. The analysed material was cDNA or gDNA that came from T cells, B-cell-depleted T cells, or PBMCs.

Source study methods: By means of reference gene primer amplification, nucleated cell counts were estimated. This table comes from immunoSEQ multiplex PCR, and its TCRdb copy is limited to in-frame clones, with some not included. V, J and clone size reflect that table, while D and trimming were determined from the DNA. Among around 300,000 clones listed, around 90% were seen once. In the case of this clone: Within the sample, other DNA sequences also encode this same CDR3.

The CDR3 spans 13 residues. Trimming stripped 0 bases from V and 6 bases from J, with 10 bases between. CDR1 and CDR2 from the germline V gene are SGDLS and YYNGEE. The TCR originated in a man aged 18 to 30 with active or convalescent COVID-19. The sequencing sample was made of peripheral blood. The chain has TRBV9 and TRBJ2-7, with D possibly TRBD2 on 5 matching bases. The DNA of the CDR3 is TGTGCCAGCAGCGTAGGAGGAGGTACCGAGCAGTACTTC. It encodes CASSVGGGTEQYF.